The T cell receptor (beta chain) described here comes from a study of blood T cell repertoires in COVID-19. Study-level information: PBMCs, B-cell-depleted T cells, or T cells provided the cDNA or gDNA that made up the material.

As originally analysed: The assay estimated nucleated cells by amplifying reference gene primers. Some clones are missing from TCRdb's copy, which holds only in-frame ones; the method was immunoSEQ multiplex PCR. For V, J and clone size, that table is used; D and trimming come from the DNA. Of some 250,000 clones in the sample, approximately 85% were seen once. Participants spanned ages about 18 to 100 years and resided in roughly 22 US areas. Germline CDR1 reads SGHVS; CDR2 reads FQNEAQ. This CDR3 region has 13 residues. The ends lost 5 bases at V and 8 bases at J; junction bases unmatched: 7. The specimen sequenced was PBMCs or T cells enriched from blood (not recorded which). The rearrangement uses TRBV7-8 and TRBJ1-2; TRBD1 matches 8 bases. The receptor was derived from a woman between 50 and 59 years old who had recovered from COVID-19. This chain's CDR3 is CASSPRTGPGYTF. For the CDR3, the DNA is TGTGCCAGCAGCCCTCGGACAGGGCCCGGCTACACCTTC.